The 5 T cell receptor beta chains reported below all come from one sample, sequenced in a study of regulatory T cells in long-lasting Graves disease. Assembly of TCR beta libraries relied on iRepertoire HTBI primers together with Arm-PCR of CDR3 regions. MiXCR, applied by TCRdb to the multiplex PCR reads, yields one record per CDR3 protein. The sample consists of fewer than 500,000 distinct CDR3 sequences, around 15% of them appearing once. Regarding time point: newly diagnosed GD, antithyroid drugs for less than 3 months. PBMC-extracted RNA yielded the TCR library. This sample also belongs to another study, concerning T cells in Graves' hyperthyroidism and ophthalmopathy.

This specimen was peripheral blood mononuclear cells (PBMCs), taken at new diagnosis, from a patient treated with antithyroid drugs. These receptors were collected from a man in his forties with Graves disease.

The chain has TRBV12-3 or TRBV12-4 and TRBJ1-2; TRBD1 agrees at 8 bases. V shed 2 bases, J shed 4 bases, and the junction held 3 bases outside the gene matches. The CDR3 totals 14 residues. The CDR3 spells CASSLTGTGYGYTF. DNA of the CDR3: TGTGCCAGCAGTTTAACGGGGACAGGCTATGGCTACACCTTC.

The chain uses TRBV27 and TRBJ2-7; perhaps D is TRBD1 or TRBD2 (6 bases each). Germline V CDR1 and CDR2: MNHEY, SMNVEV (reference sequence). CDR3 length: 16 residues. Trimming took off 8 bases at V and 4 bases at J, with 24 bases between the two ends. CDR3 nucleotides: TGTGCCAGCGGCCCCGACGACCTAGGGGGGATGTACGAGCAGTACTTC. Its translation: CASGPDDLGGMYEQYF.

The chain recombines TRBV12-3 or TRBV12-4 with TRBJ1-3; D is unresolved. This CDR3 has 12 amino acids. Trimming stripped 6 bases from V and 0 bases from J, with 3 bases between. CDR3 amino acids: CASRASGNTIYF. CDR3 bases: TGTGCCAGCAGGGCCTCTGGAAACACCATATATTTT.

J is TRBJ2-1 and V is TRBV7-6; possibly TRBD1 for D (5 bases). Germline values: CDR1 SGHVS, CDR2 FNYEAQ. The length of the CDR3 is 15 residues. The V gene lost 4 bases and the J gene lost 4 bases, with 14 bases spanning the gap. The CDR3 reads CASSSPDKVYNEQFF. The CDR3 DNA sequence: TGTGCCAGCAGCTCCCCGGACAAAGTATACAATGAGCAGTTCTTC.

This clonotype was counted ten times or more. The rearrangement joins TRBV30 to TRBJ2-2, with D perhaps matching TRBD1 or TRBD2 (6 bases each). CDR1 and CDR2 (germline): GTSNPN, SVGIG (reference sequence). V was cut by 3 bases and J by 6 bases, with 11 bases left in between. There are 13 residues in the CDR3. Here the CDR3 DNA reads TGTGCCTGGAGCTGGGGGGCGGCCGGGGAGCTGTTTTTT. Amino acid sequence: CAWSWGAAGELFF.